The next 3 T cell receptor beta chains were all read from a single sample in a study of CD8+ T cells in alopecia areata. A sort of pooled cutaneous lymph node cells used CD4, CD8alpha, NKG2D, NKG2ACE and other stains. The authors extracted RNA and reverse transcribed it into cDNA as the sequencing template. Data came from immunoSEQ multiplex PCR; TCRdb stores just in-frame clones and leaves some out. In total the sample includes roughly 260,000 clones, none of them seen once. The sequencing input was CD4+ T cells sorted from a lymph node. Receptors were obtained from a C3H/HeJ mouse with alopecia areata. Mouse strain MHC haplotype: H2-k.

A note on this clone: Gene names denote mouse genes. From the germline J gene comes the end of the CDR3, since the read stops 4 residues before it. The rearrangement uses TRBV17 and TRBJ2-7; 7 bases agree with TRBD1. The CDR3 has 13 residues. The germline V gene encodes CDR1 MNHDT and CDR2 YYDKIL. CDR3 residues: CASSSVRGYEQYF. The sequenced CDR3 bases are TGTGCTAGCAGTAGTGTCAGGGGGTAT.

In the case of this clone: The germline and genes are mouse ones. The CDR3 goes on 4 residues after the read ends, and that part is filled in from the germline J gene. The rearrangement joins TRBV1 to TRBJ2-3, with 8 bases aligning to TRBD2. V shed 4 bases and J 0 bases; nucleotides not matched to a gene: 3. CDR3 size: 15 residues. CDR1 NSQYPW and CDR2 LRSPGD come from the germline V gene (reference sequence). This CDR3 reads CTCSVVGGSAETLYF. CDR3 DNA (partial): TGCACCTGCAGTGTTGTGGGGGGGAGTGCAGAA.

A few counts support this clone. Mouse gene names apply. Other DNA sequences of this sample code for an identical CDR3. Incomplete CDR3 DNA: TGTGCCAGCTCCCGGACAGCTAGTGCAGAA. It codes for CASSRTASAE. The entire CDR3 protein is CASSRTASAETLYF. The gene calls are TRBV13-3 and TRBJ2-3; possible D gene TRBD1, 6 bases. The sequence runs out 4 residues before the end of the CDR3; the remainder is reconstructed from the germline J gene. The CDR3 is 14 amino acids. Per the germline V gene, CDR1 is NNHDY and CDR2 is SYVADS. Trimming stripped 7 bases from V and 0 bases from J, with 12 bases between.